Listed here are 28 T cell receptor beta chains from one sample, sequenced in a study of beta chain features in type 1 diabetes. All of the isolated RNA was reverse transcribed, so expressed TCRB transcripts were sequenced. Using immunoSEQ multiplex PCR, the repertoire was profiled, and TCRdb retains in-frame clones only, with some absent. Of around 450,000 clones in the sample, 11% were seen once. The sequenced sample consisted of naive CD4+ T cells from blood. These receptors were taken from a woman in her late teens or twenties in good health.

The gene calls are TRBV7-9 and TRBJ2-3; a possible D gene is TRBD2 (7 bases). In germline, CDR1 is SEHNR, CDR2 FQNEAQ (reference sequence). The CDR3 is 15 amino acids. V lost 2 bases and J lost 0, with 9 bases in between. The CDR3 DNA sequence: TGTGCCAGCAGCTTAAAGGGGGGGAGCACAGATACGCAGTATTTT. It translates to CASSLKGGSTDTQYF.

Only a few counts were recorded for this clone. Other DNA sequences in this sample translate to the same CDR3. The gene calls are TRBV4-1 and TRBJ1-5; TRBD1 is a possible D gene (6 bases). The germline gives CDR1 MGHRA, CDR2 YSYEKL. This CDR3 region has 15 residues. V shed 5 bases and J shed 4 bases, with 15 bases lying between them. This CDR3 is CASSGQGGGNQPQHF. CDR3 coding DNA: TGCGCCAGCAGCGGACAAGGGGGTGGGAATCAGCCCCAGCATTTT.

This clone was counted a few times. The chain carries TRBV9 and TRBJ1-2, with TRBD1 matching 9 bases. CDR1 is SGDLS and CDR2 is YYNGEE in the germline V gene. V lost 3 bases and J lost 5; bases outside the gene matches: 14. CDR3 size: 17 residues. This CDR3 reads CASSAIPTGGLVYGYTF. The CDR3 nucleotides are TGTGCCAGCAGCGCCATTCCGACAGGGGGTCTTGTATATGGCTACACCTTC.

The chain combines TRBV7-2 with TRBJ2-1; D might be TRBD1 (6 bases). Germline V gene sequence: CDR1 SGHTA, CDR2 FQGNSA. V shed 5 bases and J shed 6 bases, with 11 bases lying between them. This CDR3 is built from 13 residues. This CDR3 reads CASSQQGRNEQFF. CDR3 bases: TGTGCCAGCAGCCAACAGGGACGCAATGAGCAGTTCTTC.

This clone was detected a few times. The chain has TRBV30 and TRBJ2-7; D might be TRBD1 (6 bases). Trimming pared 0 bases from V and 13 bases from J, leaving 13 bases between. Germline-derived CDR1 and CDR2 are GTSNPN and SVGIG (reference sequence). The CDR3 consists of 11 residues. The CDR3, as DNA: TGTGCCTGGAGTGTACAGGGTCGGGGTTACTTC. Its translation is CAWSVQGRGYF.

The chain combines TRBV7-2 with TRBJ2-3, with D hard to call. V lost 4 bases, J lost 3 bases, and 14 bases lay in between. CDR1 is SGHTA, CDR2 FQGNSA, per germline. This CDR3 contains 15 residues. DNA for the CDR3: TGTGCCAGCAGCTCAAACAGTGCTTCTACAGATACGCAGTATTTT. Translated, it gives CASSSNSASTDTQYF.

This chain uses TRBV10-3 with TRBJ2-1; TRBD1 matches at 11 bases. Germline CDR1 ENHRY, CDR2 SYGVKD. The CDR3 covers 15 residues. The ends lost 10 bases at V and 3 bases at J; junction bases unmatched: 8. The CDR3 sequence is CATGTGGQGYNEQFF. CDR3 DNA sequence: TGTGCCACTGGGACAGGGGGACAAGGCTACAATGAGCAGTTCTTC.

This clone was counted only a few times. This sequence joins TRBV7-2 and TRBJ2-5; maybe TRBD2 (6 bases). Germline loops: CDR1 SGHTA, CDR2 FQGNSA. Trimming stripped 8 bases from V and 2 bases from J, with 15 bases between. The CDR3 sequence is 14 residues long. DNA of the CDR3: TGTGCCAGCCTGTTGGGCGGGGCACAAGAGACCCAGTACTTC. Amino acids: CASLLGGAQETQYF.

This clone has just a few counts. The chain combines TRBV7-2 with TRBJ2-7; D call uncertain. The CDR3 runs to 13 residues. Per the germline V gene, CDR1 is SGHTA and CDR2 is FQGNSA. V gave up 4 bases and J gave up 0 bases, with 7 bases separating them. CDR3 DNA: TGTGCCAGCAGCTCTGATCACTCCTACGAGCAGTACTTC. Its protein product is CASSSDHSYEQYF.

The V and J genes are TRBV23-1 and TRBJ2-1, with D hard to call. Being an ORF, TRBV23-1 has a function that is uncertain. V was shortened by 4 bases and J by 3 bases, with 25 bases between the two germline ends. The CDR3 consists of 19 residues. The CDR3 DNA follows: TGCGCCAGCAGTCTCCCCCGGGTTGGCAGGCGACAATTCTACAATGAGCAGTTCTTC. Amino acid sequence: CASSLPRVGRRQFYNEQFF.

This clone was seen a few times. The chain couples TRBV29-1 to TRBJ1-1; 7 bases are shared with TRBD1. CDR1 SQVTM and CDR2 ANQGSEA come from the germline V gene. CDR3 size: 13 residues. After removal of 2 bases from V and 4 bases from J, the junction contained 4 bases not matched to a gene. The CDR3 nucleotides read TGCAGCGTTGAAAGGGGGCTCGGCACTGAAGCTTTCTTT. Protein: CSVERGLGTEAFF. Filled out from reference TRBV29-1 and TRBJ1-1, the complete variable domain reads SAVISQKPSRDICQRGTSLTIQCQVDSQVTMMFWYRQQPGQSLTLIATANQGSEATYESGFVIDKFPISRPNLTFSTLTVSNMSPEDSSIYLCSVERGLGTEAFFGQGTRLTVV.

This clone occurred a few times. The chain uses TRBV4-3 and TRBJ1-1; unclear D gene. The CDR3 totals 16 residues. Germline-derived CDR1 and CDR2 are LGHNA and YSLEER. Trimming pared 0 bases from V and 0 bases from J, leaving 11 bases between. The CDR3 nucleotides are TGCGCCAGCAGCCAAGAATATACAGCAATGAACACTGAAGCTTTCTTT. Translated, it gives CASSQEYTAMNTEAFF.

Of note for this clone: The sample has other DNA sequences that encode this CDR3 too. V and J are TRBV7-2 and TRBJ2-7; D is ambiguous. This CDR3 has 11 amino acids. The germline V gene has CDR1 SGHTA and CDR2 FQGNSA. Between the trimmed V and J ends, which lost 5 bases and 3 bases, there was a span of 5 bases. CDR3 residues: CASSQLYEQYF. CDR3 nucleotide sequence: TGTGCCAGCAGCCAACTCTACGAGCAGTACTTC. Together with reference TRBV7-2 and TRBJ2-7, the CDR3 gives the full variable domain: GAGVSQSPSNKVTEKGKDVELRCDPISGHTALYWYRQSLGQGLEFLIYFQGNSAPDKSGLPSDRFSAERTGGSVSTLTIQRTQQEDSAVYLCASSQLYEQYFGPGTRLTVT.

This clone has more than one count but fewer than ten. Other nucleotide sequences in the sample specify the same CDR3. The chain combines TRBV5-4 with TRBJ1-2; 7 nucleotides align to TRBD1. This CDR3 contains 13 residues. Looked up from germline, CDR1 is SGHNT and CDR2 is YYREEE (reference sequence). The V segment lost 3 bases and the J segment 4 bases; nucleotides outside the gene matches: 3. This CDR3 reads CASSSGTAYGYTF. For the CDR3, the DNA is TGTGCCAGCAGCTCCGGGACAGCCTATGGCTACACCTTC.

This clone was counted only a few times. V usage is TRBV29-1 and J usage is TRBJ2-3; D may be TRBD1 (6 bases). The CDR3 covers 14 residues. Germline loops: CDR1 SQVTM, CDR2 ANQGSEA. V dropped 7 bases and J dropped 2 bases, with 16 bases sitting between them. The CDR3 here is CSASRGPDTDTQYF. CDR3 bases: TGCAGCGCATCCAGGGGCCCTGACACAGATACGCAGTATTTT.

This CDR3 is CASSHLSGFNEQYF. CDR3 coding DNA: TGTGCCAGCAGCCACCTTTCCGGGTTCAACGAGCAGTACTTC. This chain uses TRBV7-2 with TRBJ2-7; the D is unclear. Trimming stripped 5 bases from V and 5 bases from J, with 16 bases between. Germline loops: CDR1 SGHTA, CDR2 FQGNSA. The CDR3 consists of 14 residues.

This rearrangement joins TRBV25-1 to TRBJ1-5; D uncertain. The CDR3 is 13 amino acids. The V and J ends lost 4 bases and 1 base respectively, with 5 bases between them. Germline CDR1 MGHDK, CDR2 SYGVNS. In DNA, the CDR3 is TGTGCCAGCAGTGGAGACAGCAATCAGCCCCAGCATTTT. Protein sequence: CASSGDSNQPQHF. Looking up the rest from reference TRBV25-1 and TRBJ1-5 gives the full variable domain: EADIYQTPRYLVIGTGKKITLECSQTMGHDKMYWYQQDPGMELHLIHYSYGVNSTEKGDLSSESTVSRIRTEHFPLTLESARPSHTSQYLCASSGDSNQPQHFGDGTRLSIL.

This rearrangement joins TRBV2 to TRBJ2-5; D may be TRBD2 (6 bases). The CDR3 runs to 12 residues. Germline CDR1 SNHLY, CDR2 FYNNEI. Trimming removed 4 bases from V and 12 bases from J, with 15 bases in between. CDR3 sequence reads: CASSASAGQKYF. As DNA, the CDR3 is TGTGCCAGCAGTGCGAGTGCGGGGCAAAAGTACTTC.

V gene TRBV19 combines with J gene TRBJ1-6; 8 positions match TRBD1. This CDR3 spans 14 amino acids. Losses at the gene ends were 6 bases for V and 10 bases for J; bases not matched to a gene: 8. Germline CDR1 reads LNHDA; CDR2 reads SQIVND (reference sequence). The CDR3 DNA is TGTGCCAGTAGAAGGACAGGGATTAACTCACCCCTCCACTTT. Its protein product is CASRRTGINSPLHF.

In its sample, this clone was seen a few times. The V call is TRBV7-9, the J call TRBJ2-3; TRBD1 aligns across 9 bases. Germline-derived CDR1 and CDR2 are SEHNR and FQNEAQ (reference sequence). The CDR3 has 17 residues. After removal of 4 bases from V and 2 bases from J, the junction contained 10 bases not matched to a gene. The CDR3 loop is CASSSRLGDRDTDTQYF. DNA for the CDR3: TGTGCCAGCAGCTCCCGATTAGGGGACAGGGACACAGATACGCAGTATTTT. Together with reference TRBV7-9 and TRBJ2-3, the CDR3 gives the full variable domain: DTGVSQNPRHKITKRGQNVTFRCDPISEHNRLYWYRQTLGQGPEFLTYFQNEAQLEKSRLLSDRFSAERPKGSFSTLEIQRTEQGDSAMYLCASSSRLGDRDTDTQYFGPGTRLTVL.

The sample holds many counts of this clone. Other DNA variants within this sample encode the same CDR3. This sequence joins TRBV9 and TRBJ2-2; D is unresolved. Germline V gives CDR1 SGDLS, CDR2 YYNGEE. Deletions cut 0 bases from V and 1 base from J, with 4 bases between. The CDR3 is made up of 14 amino acids. CDR3 bases: TGTGCCAGCAGCGTAGTGGGGAACACCGGGGAGCTGTTTTTT. Its protein is CASSVVGNTGELFF.

V gene TRBV18 combines with J gene TRBJ2-7; 7 bases are shared with TRBD1. This CDR3 is built from 15 residues. Germline V gives CDR1 KGHSH, CDR2 LQKENI. The V gene end was trimmed by 3 bases and the J gene end by 4 bases; junction bases not matched to a gene: 9. CDR3 coding DNA: TGTGCCAGCTCACCGGACAGGTCGTCGGTGTACGAGCAGTACTTC. Its protein product is CASSPDRSSVYEQYF. Filled out from reference TRBV18 and TRBJ2-7, the complete variable domain reads NAGVMQNPRHLVRRRGQEARLRCSPMKGHSHVYWYRQLPEEGLKFMVYLQKENIIDESGMPKERFSAEFPKEGPSILRIQQVVRGDSAAYFCASSPDRSSVYEQYFGPGTRLTVT.

In this sample, this clone turned up a few times. The V call is TRBV25-1, the J call TRBJ2-2; tentative D call: TRBD1 (5 bases). Trimming took 7 bases from V and 9 from J, leaving 9 bases between them. This CDR3 is 11 amino acids long. Per the germline V gene, CDR1 is MGHDK and CDR2 is SYGVNS. CDR3 nucleotides: TGTGCCAGCACAAGGGGCAGGGAGCTGTTTTTT. Translation gives CASTRGRELFF.

The rearrangement links TRBV5-4 to TRBJ2-7; D possibly uses TRBD1 or TRBD2 (6 bases each). Trimming pared 4 bases from V and 5 bases from J, leaving 19 bases between. This CDR3 region has 15 residues. Germline CDR1 reads SGHNT; CDR2 reads YYREEE (reference sequence). The CDR3 loop reads CASSDPGARGDEQYF. CDR3 nucleotide sequence: TGTGCCAGCAGCGACCCGGGGGCGCGCGGCGACGAGCAGTACTTC.

In its sample, this clone was seen a few times. At the DNA level, this CDR3 is encoded by other sequences in the same sample as well. The chain employs TRBV30 and TRBJ1-4; no reliable D call. This CDR3 has 11 amino acids. V lost 0 bases and J 8 bases, leaving 4 bases between the germline ends. Germline V gene lookup returns CDR1 GTSNPN and CDR2 SVGIG (reference sequence). The CDR3 DNA reads as TGTGCCTGGAGTGTAGGCGAAAAACTGTTTTTT. It yields the protein CAWSVGEKLFF. Full variable domain (rest looked up from reference TRBV30 and TRBJ1-4): SQTIHQWPATLVQPVGSPLSLECTVEGTSNPNLYWYRQAAGRGLQLLFYSVGIGQISSEVPQNLSASRPQDRQFILSSKKLLLSDSGFYLCAWSVGEKLFFGSGTQLSVL.

At least ten counts were recorded for this clone. V gene TRBV10-3 combines with J gene TRBJ2-7; 7 positions match TRBD1. Per the germline V gene, CDR1 is ENHRY and CDR2 is SYGVKD. The length of the CDR3 is 12 residues. With 10 bases clipped from V and 2 bases from J, the junction kept 5 bases outside the gene matches. The CDR3 sequence: CATGTDTYEQYF. The CDR3 coding sequence is TGTGCCACAGGGACAGACACCTACGAGCAGTACTTC.

The V call is TRBV2, the J call TRBJ1-5; D call uncertain. Trimming stripped 2 bases from V and 3 bases from J, with 11 bases between. There are 15 residues in the CDR3. Germline CDR1 reads SNHLY; CDR2 reads FYNNEI. The CDR3 coding sequence is TGTGCCAGCAGTGAATTTCTCGGTCCCAATCAGCCCCAGCATTTT. Amino acids: CASSEFLGPNQPQHF.

The V call is TRBV7-2, the J call TRBJ1-6; the D is unclear. CDR1 is SGHTA, CDR2 FQGNSA, per germline. V was trimmed by 4 bases and J by 6 bases, leaving 4 bases between them. This CDR3 contains 12 residues. CDR3 nucleotides: TGTGCCAGCAGCTATGTTAATTCACCCCTCCACTTT. The encoded protein is CASSYVNSPLHF.